What follows are 24 T cell receptor beta chains derived from one specimen sequenced in a study of T cell responses to AZD1222 COVID-19 vaccine (dated by TCRdb to the early 2020s). What this sample's time point label stands for: baseline before first vaccination. Preparation of the library involved the immunoSEQ multiplex PCR assay. TCRdb stores this immuneACCESS table with in-frame sequences only. Part of the clones is absent; in the studies checked, under half of the shortfall reflects unresolved V genes, and no reason is known for the rest. Recorded for this sample are 150,000 or so clones; 90% to 95% of them occurred a single time. The top ten clonotypes cover 1.4% of the sample. Sequenced material: peripheral blood, taken on day 0 of AZD1222 vaccination. Source of these receptors: an adult in good health.

The table lists this clone with a few counts. V usage is TRBV6-5 and J usage is TRBJ1-5, with D unresolved. The V gene lost 6 bases and the J gene lost 8 bases, with 14 bases spanning the gap. Germline V gene sequence: CDR1 MNHEY, CDR2 SVGAGI. The CDR3 runs to 13 residues. This chain's CDR3 is CASSAGLEEPQHF. The CDR3 nucleotides read TGTGCCAGCAGCGCCGGGCTGGAGGAGCCCCAGCATTTT.

The chain joins TRBV7-2 to TRBJ1-4; D gene unclear. The CDR3 length is 16 residues. V dropped 0 bases and J dropped 0 bases, with 8 bases sitting between them. Per germline, CDR1 SGHTA and CDR2 FQGNSA. CDR3 amino acids: CASSLAPRATNEKLFF. The CDR3 DNA follows: TGTGCCAGCAGCTTAGCACCTAGGGCAACTAATGAAAAACTGTTTTTT. The full variable domain, completed using reference TRBV7-2 and TRBJ1-4, is GAGVSQSPSNKVTEKGKDVELRCDPISGHTALYWYRQSLGQGLEFLIYFQGNSAPDKSGLPSDRFSAERTGGSVSTLTIQRTQQEDSAVYLCASSLAPRATNEKLFFGSGTQLSVL.

There are a few counts of this clone. CDR3 DNA sequence: TGTGCCAGTAGTATAGTCGGGCTGAACACTGAAGCTTTCTTT. This codes for CASSIVGLNTEAFF. The rearrangement joins TRBV19 to TRBJ1-1; D is undetermined. The length of the CDR3 is 14 residues. V shed 1 base and J shed 0 bases, with 6 bases lying between them. In germline, CDR1 is LNHDA, CDR2 SQIVND (reference sequence).

This clone was recorded only once. V and J are TRBV5-4 and TRBJ2-7; no firm D call. V was shortened by 3 bases and J by 2 bases, with 6 bases between the two germline ends. The length of the CDR3 is 12 residues. Germline lookup yields CDR1 SGHNT and CDR2 YYREEE (reference sequence). This CDR3 reads CASSSVAYEQYF. The CDR3 region has the DNA TGTGCCAGCAGCTCCGTAGCCTACGAGCAGTACTTC. The whole variable domain, filled in from reference TRBV5-4 and TRBJ2-7, reads ETGVTQSPTHLIKTRGQQVTLRCSSQSGHNTVSWYQQALGQGPQFIFQYYREEENGRGNFPPRFSGLQFPNYSSELNVNALELDDSALYLCASSSVAYEQYFGPGTRLTVT.

The rearrangement joins TRBV30 to TRBJ1-2; D ambiguous. The CDR3 covers 13 residues. In germline, CDR1 is GTSNPN, CDR2 SVGIG (reference sequence). V was trimmed by 1 base and J by 4 bases, leaving 10 bases between them. This chain's CDR3 is CAWSGTLLYGYTF. CDR3 bases: TGTGCCTGGAGTGGGACCCTTCTCTATGGCTACACCTTC. Supplemented by reference TRBV30 and TRBJ1-2, the full variable domain reads SQTIHQWPATLVQPVGSPLSLECTVEGTSNPNLYWYRQAAGRGLQLLFYSVGIGQISSEVPQNLSASRPQDRQFILSSKKLLLSDSGFYLCAWSGTLLYGYTFGSGTRLTVV.

The chain combines TRBV18 with TRBJ1-2; TRBD1 matches 7 bases. Germline V CDR1 and CDR2: KGHSH, LQKENI. V shed 2 bases, J shed 1 base, and the junction held 7 bases outside the gene matches. The CDR3 has 16 amino acids. The CDR3 DNA is TGTGCCAGCTCACCAGATAGGGACAGCCTTAACTATGGCTACACCTTC. It translates to CASSPDRDSLNYGYTF.

This clone was recorded a few times. This chain connects TRBV19 to TRBJ2-1, with 8 positions matching TRBD2. The CDR3 runs to 16 residues. CDR1 is LNHDA and CDR2 is SQIVND in the germline V gene (reference sequence). V was pared by 7 bases and J by 1 base, with 9 bases of the junction left unmatched. CDR3 amino acids: CASKPGGGPSYNEQFF. For the CDR3, the DNA is TGTGCCAGTAAGCCGGGCGGGGGGCCTTCCTACAATGAGCAGTTCTTC.

The chain carries TRBV2 and TRBJ1-4, with D maybe TRBD1 (5 bases). CDR1 and CDR2 from the germline V gene are SNHLY and FYNNEI. The CDR3 covers 15 residues. V lost 6 bases and J lost 6, with 17 bases in between. The chain's CDR3 is CASSTLGGGDEKLFF. CDR3 bases: TGTGCCAGCAGCACCCTCGGAGGAGGGGATGAAAAACTGTTTTTT.

The chain is built from TRBV7-9 and TRBJ2-1; 9 bases fit TRBD1. The CDR3 contains 16 residues. The V gene's germline CDR1 is SEHNR and CDR2 FQNEAQ (reference sequence). J lost 4 bases, V lost 5 bases, and 9 bases had no gene match. This CDR3 reads CASSVRQGEYYNEQFF. CDR3 bases: TGTGCCAGCAGCGTAAGACAGGGGGAATATTACAATGAGCAGTTCTTC.

The V call is TRBV4-3, the J call TRBJ1-3; D is ambiguous. The CDR3 has 14 residues. The V gene's germline CDR1 is LGHNA and CDR2 YSLEER. V was pared by 0 bases and J by 4 bases, with 7 bases between. The CDR3 region has the DNA TGCGCCAGCAGCCAAGAAGGGTCCGGAAACACCATATATTTT. Translation gives CASSQEGSGNTIYF.

This sequence joins TRBV2 and TRBJ1-2, with 8 nucleotides matching TRBD1. Trimming cost V 5 bases and J 8 bases; bases outside gene matches: 7. Germline CDR1 and CDR2: SNHLY and FYNNEI. The CDR3 contains 13 residues. The CDR3 spells CASSPGQGWGYTF. The CDR3, as DNA: TGTGCCAGCAGTCCCGGACAGGGATGGGGCTACACCTTC.

The chain links TRBV7-8 to TRBJ2-2; 10 bases line up with TRBD2. Germline CDR1 is SGHVS and CDR2 is FQNEAQ. V dropped 5 bases and J dropped 2; count of bases not matched to a gene: 11. This CDR3 contains 18 residues. CDR3 sequence: CASSRHLSGRANTGELFF. CDR3 coding DNA: TGTGCCAGCAGCCGACACTTAAGCGGGAGGGCTAACACCGGGGAGCTGTTTTTT.

This chain joins TRBV5-1 and TRBJ1-5; D might be TRBD1 (5 bases). V lost 0 bases, J lost 3 bases, and 10 bases lay in between. Germline V lookup: CDR1 SGHRS, CDR2 YFSETQ. The CDR3 extends over 15 amino acids. In DNA, the CDR3 is TGCGCCAGCAGCTTGGACGGCAGGGTCAATCAGCCCCAGCATTTT. This translates into CASSLDGRVNQPQHF.

The chain couples TRBV15 to TRBJ2-5, with D perhaps TRBD1 (5 bases). The CDR3 is 16 amino acids. CDR1 is LNHNV and CDR2 is YYDKDF in the germline V gene (reference sequence). V lost 1 base and J lost 1, with 13 bases in between. The CDR3 loop reads CATSRVIRTGQETQYF. The CDR3 region has the DNA TGTGCCACCAGCAGAGTGATTCGCACAGGCCAAGAGACCCAGTACTTC.

J is TRBJ2-2 and V is TRBV6-6; D unresolved. Trimming cost V 2 bases and J 0 bases, with 7 bases left between them. The CDR3 has 15 residues. Germline lookup yields CDR1 MNHNY and CDR2 SVGAGI (reference sequence). The CDR3 spells CASSYARSNTGELFF. The CDR3 region has the DNA TGTGCCAGCAGTTACGCCCGTTCGAACACCGGGGAGCTGTTTTTT.

The J gene is TRBJ1-5, the V gene TRBV10-3; no clear D gene. Germline V gives CDR1 ENHRY, CDR2 SYGVKD. CDR3 length equals 13 residues. The ends were cut back, 7 bases at V and 1 base at J, with 8 bases in the middle. The CDR3 DNA is TGTGCCATCAATGCGGGGAGCAATCAGCCCCAGCATTTT. Translating it yields CAINAGSNQPQHF.

The gene calls are TRBV7-3 and TRBJ2-1; D is undetermined. V lost 2 bases and J lost 10, with 12 bases in between. The CDR3 is 13 amino acids. The germline gives CDR1 SGHTA, CDR2 FQGTGA. The DNA for the CDR3 is TGTGCCAGCAGCTTATCGACTCCTGCCGAGCAGTTCTTC. This codes for CASSLSTPAEQFF.

The J gene is TRBJ2-1, the V gene TRBV5-1; D might be TRBD1 (7 bases). Germline assignment: CDR1 SGHRS and CDR2 YFSETQ. This CDR3 spans 16 amino acids. V shed 3 bases and J shed 4 bases, with 17 bases lying between them. This chain's CDR3 is CASSSGGGTAYNEQFF. For the CDR3, the DNA is TGCGCCAGCAGCTCCGGAGGCGGGACAGCGTACAATGAGCAGTTCTTC. Drawing the rest from reference TRBV5-1 and TRBJ2-1, the complete variable domain is KAGVTQTPRYLIKTRGQQVTLSCSPISGHRSVSWYQQTPGQGLQFLFEYFSETQRNKGNFPGRFSGRQFSNSRSEMNVSTLELGDSALYLCASSSGGGTAYNEQFFGPGTRLTVL.

This CDR3 is CASSVDPTVNYGYTF. The DNA for the CDR3 is TGTGCCAGCAGCGTAGACCCCACAGTTAACTATGGCTACACCTTC. This rearrangement joins TRBV9 to TRBJ1-2; D not resolved. The CDR3 runs to 15 residues. CDR1 is SGDLS, CDR2 YYNGEE, per germline. The germline V and J ends were trimmed by 0 bases and 1 base, with 10 bases remaining between them.

V and J are TRBV27 and TRBJ2-7; TRBD1 matches at 10 bases. The V gene's germline CDR1 is MNHEY and CDR2 SMNVEV (reference sequence). The CDR3 runs 15 residues. The V and J ends lost 8 bases and 2 bases, in that order; junction bases with no gene match: 9. The CDR3 here is CASARDRGLPYEQYF. The CDR3 nucleotides are TGTGCCAGCGCCCGGGACAGGGGTCTCCCCTACGAGCAGTACTTC.

As concerns this clone: The limits of the CDR3 on the DNA are not certain, so only TCRdb's listed CDR3 is given. J is TRBJ2-7 and V is TRBV7-8. From germline, CDR1 is SGHVS and CDR2 FQNEAQ. The CDR3 length is 13 residues, termini included. The chain's CDR3 is CASSTSVTGEQYF.

Only one count was recorded for this clone. The J gene is TRBJ2-7, the V gene TRBV12-3 or TRBV12-4, with unresolved D. This CDR3 is built from 12 residues. Trimming cost V 6 bases and J 3 bases, with 9 bases left between them. The CDR3 here is CASSPPGYEQYF. The CDR3 nucleotides are TGTGCCAGCAGCCCCCCCGGCTACGAGCAGTACTTC.

The V and J genes are TRBV19 and TRBJ2-1; TRBD2 matches at 8 bases. CDR3 length: 19 residues. Germline V gene lookup returns CDR1 LNHDA and CDR2 SQIVND (reference sequence). J lost 0 bases, V lost 7 bases, and 17 bases had no gene match. Here the CDR3 DNA reads TGTGCCAGTACCCCCGGGGGGGCCCCTAATCTGGTCTCCTACAATGAGCAGTTCTTC. Translation: CASTPGGAPNLVSYNEQFF.

The CDR3 here is CASSYSGPDTQYF. CDR3 nucleotides: TGTGCCAGCAGTTACTCGGGCCCAGATACGCAGTATTTT. The rearrangement joins TRBV6-2 or TRBV6-3 to TRBJ2-3; D is unclear. Per the germline V gene, CDR1 is MNHEY and CDR2 is SVGEGT. The CDR3 totals 13 residues. Trimming removed 0 bases at V and 4 bases at J, with 5 bases between.